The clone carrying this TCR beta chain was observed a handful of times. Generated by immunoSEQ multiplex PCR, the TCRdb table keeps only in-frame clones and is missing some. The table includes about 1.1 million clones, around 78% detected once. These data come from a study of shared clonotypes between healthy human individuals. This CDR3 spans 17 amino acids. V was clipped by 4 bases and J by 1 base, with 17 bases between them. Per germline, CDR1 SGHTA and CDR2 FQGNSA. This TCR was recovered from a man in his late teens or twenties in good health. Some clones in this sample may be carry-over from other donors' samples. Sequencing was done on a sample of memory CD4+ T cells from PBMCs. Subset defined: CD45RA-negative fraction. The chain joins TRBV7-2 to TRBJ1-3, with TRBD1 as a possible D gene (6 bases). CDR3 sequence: CASSSEGTRGSGNTIYF. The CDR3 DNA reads TGTGCCAGCAGCTCGGAGGGGACCAGGGGATCTGGAAACACCATATATTTT.